This T cell receptor beta chain originates from a study of blood T cell repertoires in COVID-19. Study-wide context: The origin of the acute and convalescent COVID-19 samples was the United States, Italy and Spain. Sample material is recorded as cDNA or gDNA derived from T cells, B-cell-depleted T cells, or PBMCs.

In the authors' methods: Amplification of reference gene primers was used by the study to estimate nucleated cell counts. Using immunoSEQ multiplex PCR, the repertoire was profiled, and TCRdb retains in-frame clones only, with some absent. V and J calls and clone size are copied from that table; D and trimming were computed from the DNA. Of 200,000 to 250,000 clones in the sample, about nine tenths were seen once. Germline assignment: CDR1 SQVTM and CDR2 ANQGSEA. J lost 0 bases, V lost 4 bases, and 5 bases had no gene match. CDR3 length: 15 residues. What was sequenced was peripheral blood. The sequence derives from a man aged 60 to 75 with acute or convalescent COVID-19. V usage is TRBV29-1 and J usage is TRBJ2-2, with 7 positions matching TRBD2. CDR3 amino acids: CSVVFREANTGELFF. Written as DNA, the CDR3 is TGCAGCGTTGTATTCCGGGAGGCGAACACCGGGGAGCTGTTTTTT.